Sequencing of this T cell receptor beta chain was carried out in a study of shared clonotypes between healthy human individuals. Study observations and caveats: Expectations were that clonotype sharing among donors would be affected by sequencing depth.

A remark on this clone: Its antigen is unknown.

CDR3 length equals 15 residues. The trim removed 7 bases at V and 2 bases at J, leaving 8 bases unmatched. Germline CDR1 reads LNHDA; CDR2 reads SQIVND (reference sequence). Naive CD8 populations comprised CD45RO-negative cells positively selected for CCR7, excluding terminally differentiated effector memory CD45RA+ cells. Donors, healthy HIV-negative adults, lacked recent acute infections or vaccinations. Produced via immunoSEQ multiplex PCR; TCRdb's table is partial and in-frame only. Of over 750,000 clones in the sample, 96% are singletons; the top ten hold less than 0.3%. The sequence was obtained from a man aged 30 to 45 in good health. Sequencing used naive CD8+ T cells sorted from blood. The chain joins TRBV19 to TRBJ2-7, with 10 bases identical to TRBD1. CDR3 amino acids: CASTPGTGATYEQYF. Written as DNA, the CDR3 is TGTGCCAGTACCCCCGGGACAGGGGCTACCTACGAGCAGTACTTC. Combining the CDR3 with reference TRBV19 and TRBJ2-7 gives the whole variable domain DGGITQSPKYLFRKEGQNVTLSCEQNLNHDAMYWYRQDPGQGLRLIYYSQIVNDFQKGDIAEGYSVSREKKESFPLTVTSAQKNPTAFYLCASTPGTGATYEQYFGPGTRLTVT.